These 30 T cell receptor beta chains originate from one sample sequenced in a study of beta chain features in type 1 diabetes. All of the isolated RNA was reverse transcribed, so expressed TCRB transcripts were sequenced. Some clones are missing from TCRdb's copy, which holds only in-frame ones; the method was immunoSEQ multiplex PCR. The table records roughly 280,000 clones, approximately 25% of them present only once. Their antigens are not known. Study findings and constraints: Type 1 diabetes patients had TCRB CDR3s that were shorter (moderately but significantly so) in all four CD4+ subsets.

Sequences were obtained from naive CD4+ T cells from blood. The receptors come from a woman in her twenties or thirties with type 1 diabetes.

This chain joins TRBV6-5 and TRBJ2-7, with 9 bases that match TRBD1. Germline V CDR1 and CDR2: MNHEY, SVGAGI. The V segment lost 6 bases and the J segment 7 bases; nucleotides outside the gene matches: 7. The CDR3 covers 13 residues. The CDR3 DNA follows: TGTGCCAGCAGCTTCGACAGGGGGGAAGAGCAGTACTTC. As protein: CASSFDRGEEQYF.

This clone has just a few counts. This chain joins TRBV5-1 and TRBJ2-1, with 10 bases identical to TRBD2. V lost 4 bases and J lost 6; bases outside the gene matches: 7. The CDR3 runs to 15 residues. Germline CDR1 SGHRS, CDR2 YFSETQ. CDR3 residues: CASSVEREGRNEQFF. Here the CDR3 DNA reads TGCGCCAGCAGCGTGGAGCGGGAGGGCCGCAATGAGCAGTTCTTC.

The chain has TRBV5-1 and TRBJ2-1, with 7 nucleotides matching TRBD1. V trimming: 4 bases; J trimming: 9 bases; junction bases outside the gene matches: 10. This CDR3 is built from 14 residues. Germline values: CDR1 SGHRS, CDR2 YFSETQ. CDR3 sequence (DNA): TGCGCCAGCAGCCCGGGGACAGCCTCGGGTGAGCAGTTCTTC. It encodes CASSPGTASGEQFF.

CDR3 coding DNA: TGTGCCAGCAGCTTACTCTTTGGTCCCAGGGGATCCTACGAGCAGTACTTC. Translated, it gives CASSLLFGPRGSYEQYF. The chain has TRBV13 and TRBJ2-7; D is perhaps TRBD1 (6 bases). Trimming left V 2 bases short and J 1 base short, with 18 bases between. Germline V lookup: CDR1 PRHDT, CDR2 FYEKMQ (reference sequence). The CDR3 is 17 residues long. The variable domain in full, with the rest retrieved from reference TRBV13 and TRBJ2-7, is AAGVIQSPRHLIKEKRETATLKCYPIPRHDTVYWYQQGPGQDPQFLISFYEKMQSDKGSIPDRFSAQQFSDYHSELNMSSLELGDSALYFCASSLLFGPRGSYEQYFGPGTRLTVT.

The J gene is TRBJ1-5, the V gene TRBV19; D is possibly TRBD1 (6 bases). Germline V CDR1 and CDR2: LNHDA, SQIVND (reference sequence). There are 14 residues in the CDR3. V lost 4 bases and J 2 bases, leaving 9 bases between the germline ends. The CDR3 nucleotides read TGTGCCAGTAGTAGGAGGACAGGCAATCAGCCCCAGCATTTT. Protein product: CASSRRTGNQPQHF.

This clone was seen more than once but under ten times. The chain recombines TRBV9 with TRBJ2-1; a possible D gene is TRBD2 (6 bases). Germline lookup yields CDR1 SGDLS and CDR2 YYNGEE. The V end was cut by 0 bases, the J end by 12 bases, with 13 bases between. The CDR3 length is 13 residues. This CDR3 reads CASSVGPAGVQFF. Here the CDR3 DNA reads TGTGCCAGCAGCGTAGGGCCAGCGGGCGTGCAGTTCTTC.

The V call is TRBV30, the J call TRBJ1-5; D is uncertain. This CDR3 comprises 14 residues. In germline, CDR1 is GTSNPN, CDR2 SVGIG (reference sequence). V was trimmed by 1 base and J by 3 bases, leaving 10 bases between them. The DNA of the CDR3 is TGTGCCTGGAGTGCTTCAACTTACAATCAGCCCCAGCATTTT. Its translation is CAWSASTYNQPQHF.

The chain combines TRBV4-1 with TRBJ1-2; no reliable D call. Per germline, CDR1 MGHRA and CDR2 YSYEKL. This CDR3 comprises 17 residues. V was clipped by 0 bases and J by 4 bases, with 18 bases between them. CDR3 sequence (DNA): TGCGCCAGCAGCCAAGAGAGGTTCCGGGAAAGGAGCTATGGCTACACCTTC. This sequence encodes CASSQERFRERSYGYTF.

This clone was counted only a few times. The chain combines TRBV6-5 with TRBJ2-5, with D maybe TRBD2 (6 bases). Germline V gene lookup returns CDR1 MNHEY and CDR2 SVGAGI. V lost 6 bases, J lost 5 bases, and 16 bases lay in between. This CDR3 has 14 residues. The CDR3 DNA reads TGTGCCAGCAGACAACCGGGAGCAAAGGAGACCCAGTACTTC. Its translation is CASRQPGAKETQYF.

V is TRBV29-1 and J is TRBJ1-1, with D maybe TRBD1 (5 bases). Deletions cut 6 bases from V and 1 base from J, with 15 bases between. The CDR3 consists of 14 residues. Per germline, CDR1 SQVTM and CDR2 ANQGSEA. This CDR3 is CSVSRQNPNTEAFF. The CDR3 DNA sequence: TGCAGCGTCTCCCGACAGAACCCGAACACTGAAGCTTTCTTT.

This clone was seen a single time. The gene calls are TRBV5-1 and TRBJ2-5; 7 bases are shared with TRBD2. Germline lookup yields CDR1 SGHRS and CDR2 YFSETQ. The trim removed 4 bases at V and 2 bases at J, leaving 8 bases unmatched. The CDR3 loop spans 15 amino acids. CDR3 sequence reads: CASSPGAAGQETQYF. CDR3 nucleotides: TGCGCCAGCAGCCCTGGGGCAGCGGGACAAGAGACCCAGTACTTC.

This chain uses TRBV30 with TRBJ2-6; TRBD2 matches 9 bases. Germline CDR1 reads GTSNPN; CDR2 reads SVGIG (reference sequence). V was clipped by 4 bases and J by 3 bases; unmatched bases: 4. This CDR3 is 15 amino acids long. The CDR3: CAWIAGANGANVLTF. For the CDR3, the DNA is TGTGCCTGGATAGCGGGAGCTAATGGGGCCAACGTCCTGACTTTC.

In the case of this clone: The junction and the germline gene differ at one end; a read error may be behind it. This chain's CDR3 is CASSVELAGTGELFF. The CDR3 nucleotides read TGTGCCAGTAGTGTAGAACTAGCTGGCACCGGGGAGCTGTTTTTT. The V and J genes are TRBV19 and TRBJ2-2; D is perhaps TRBD2 (6 bases). CDR1 LNHDA and CDR2 SQIVND come from the germline V gene (reference sequence). This CDR3 is built from 15 residues.

There are a few counts of this clone. V is TRBV30 and J is TRBJ2-7; D call uncertain. This CDR3 is built from 14 residues. V lost 2 bases to trimming and J lost 0 bases, with 11 bases between them. CDR1 is GTSNPN, CDR2 SVGIG, per germline (reference sequence). The CDR3: CAWSLDLASYEQYF. CDR3 sequence (DNA): TGTGCCTGGAGTTTAGACTTAGCCTCCTACGAGCAGTACTTC.

This clone was found a few times. V and J are TRBV5-4 and TRBJ2-3; perhaps TRBD2 as D (5 bases). Germline V CDR1 and CDR2: SGHNT, YYREEE (reference sequence). The CDR3 totals 13 residues. V shed 2 bases and J shed 6 bases, with 10 bases lying between them. The CDR3 is CASSLQTKDTQYF. The CDR3 bases are TGTGCCAGCAGCTTACAGACTAAGGATACGCAGTATTTT.

This clone was seen more than once but under ten times. The chain has TRBV30 and TRBJ1-5, with a tentative D call TRBD1 (6 bases). The CDR3 is 14 amino acids. Germline loops: CDR1 GTSNPN, CDR2 SVGIG (reference sequence). Between the trimmed V and J ends, which lost 1 base and 3 bases, there was a span of 10 bases. The CDR3 loop is CAWSAGVDNQPQHF. The CDR3 region has the DNA TGTGCCTGGAGTGCAGGGGTGGACAATCAGCCCCAGCATTTT.

This clone has a handful of counts. The rearrangement links TRBV30 to TRBJ2-7, with a weak D call TRBD1 (5 bases). V gave up 4 bases and J gave up 6 bases, with 10 bases separating them. The CDR3 consists of 11 residues. The germline V gene has CDR1 GTSNPN and CDR2 SVGIG (reference sequence). Written as DNA, the CDR3 is TGTGCCTGGACAGGGTTGGGCGAGCAGTACTTC. Its translation: CAWTGLGEQYF.

The CDR3 loop is CASTTMAGPVAEQFF. CDR3 bases: TGTGCCAGCACCACAATGGCGGGGCCCGTAGCTGAGCAGTTCTTC. The chain has TRBV27 and TRBJ2-1; D is possibly TRBD2 (6 bases). Germline CDR1 reads MNHEY; CDR2 reads SMNVEV (reference sequence). Trimming pared 7 bases from V and 9 bases from J, leaving 22 bases between. The CDR3 consists of 15 residues.

This clone was found a few times. The chain carries TRBV6-4 and TRBJ2-5, with 9 nucleotides matching TRBD2. J gave up 5 bases and V 6 bases, and 7 bases lay outside the gene matches. There are 14 residues in the CDR3. CDR1 is MRHNA, CDR2 SNTAGT, per germline. The CDR3 region is CASSSNSGSETQYF. Here the CDR3 DNA reads TGTGCCAGCAGCTCGAATAGCGGGAGTGAGACCCAGTACTTC.

The rearrangement links TRBV5-4 to TRBJ1-2, with TRBD1 matching over 7 bases. The V and J ends lost 3 bases and 6 bases, in that order; junction bases with no gene match: 8. The CDR3 spans 14 residues. CDR1 and CDR2 (germline): SGHNT, YYREEE (reference sequence). CDR3 nucleotide sequence: TGTGCCAGCAGCTCGCCGACAGGGAAAGATGGCTACACCTTC. This codes for CASSSPTGKDGYTF.

This clone was detected a few times. The chain carries TRBV11-2 and TRBJ2-5, with D uncertain. The CDR3 runs to 14 residues. In germline, CDR1 is SGHAT, CDR2 FQNNGV. V was trimmed by 5 bases and J by 3 bases, leaving 13 bases between them. Here the CDR3 DNA reads TGTGCCAGCAGCAAAACAGATGCTGAAGAGACCCAGTACTTC. Protein sequence: CASSKTDAEETQYF.

This clone was detected a few times. This CDR3 reads CASSYNRGHEQYF. The DNA of the CDR3 is TGTGCCAGCAGTTACAACAGGGGCCACGAGCAGTACTTC. The V and J genes are TRBV6-5 and TRBJ2-7; 7 bases agree with TRBD1. Germline CDR1 is MNHEY and CDR2 is SVGAGI. CDR3 size: 13 residues. Trimming at V came to 2 bases and at J to 5 bases, leaving 3 bases not matched to a gene.

Notes on this clone: At the DNA level, this CDR3 is encoded by other sequences in the same sample as well. V gene TRBV29-1 combines with J gene TRBJ1-4; D unresolved. Germline loops: CDR1 SQVTM, CDR2 ANQGSEA. The CDR3 covers 14 residues. Trimming removed 5 bases at V and 0 bases at J, with 10 bases between. The CDR3 DNA follows: TGCAGCGTTCTTACAGTGGCAACTAATGAAAAACTGTTTTTT. Its translation is CSVLTVATNEKLFF.

The genes are TRBV5-1 and TRBJ2-1; 8 bases line up with TRBD2. CDR1 is SGHRS and CDR2 is YFSETQ in the germline V gene. This CDR3 region has 12 residues. J lost 12 bases, V lost 2 bases, and 4 bases had no gene match. The CDR3 region has the DNA TGCGCCAGCAGCTTCGATGCGGGAGGGCAGTTCTTC. It specifies CASSFDAGGQFF.

This clone occurred once. V usage is TRBV2 and J usage is TRBJ2-1; the D gene is possibly TRBD1 (5 bases). Germline assignment: CDR1 SNHLY and CDR2 FYNNEI. The CDR3 contains 13 residues. Between the trimmed V and J ends, which lost 6 bases and 4 bases, there was a span of 10 bases. The CDR3 bases are TGTGCCAGCAGCCCCGACAGATACAATGAGCAGTTCTTC. Its translation is CASSPDRYNEQFF.

This rearrangement joins TRBV18 to TRBJ2-7; the match to TRBD1 covers 9 bases. Germline V gene data show CDR1 as KGHSH and CDR2 as LQKENI. The CDR3 extends over 16 amino acids. Germline trimming cut 0 bases from V and 3 bases from J; bases unmatched to any gene: 6. The CDR3, as DNA: TGTGCCAGCTCACCACCGTCGGGGACAGGGCACTACGAGCAGTACTTC. This encodes CASSPPSGTGHYEQYF.

The J gene is TRBJ2-2, the V gene TRBV5-6, with TRBD2 as a possible D gene (5 bases). Between the trimmed V and J ends, which lost 7 bases and 1 base, there was a span of 14 bases. Germline loops: CDR1 SGHDT, CDR2 YYEEEE. This CDR3 contains 15 residues. The CDR3 loop reads CASGRAPVNTGELFF. DNA of the CDR3: TGTGCCAGCGGGCGGGCACCCGTGAACACCGGGGAGCTGTTTTTT.

This chain uses TRBV29-1 with TRBJ2-1, with 9 bases that match TRBD2. Germline CDR1 reads SQVTM; CDR2 reads ANQGSEA. This CDR3 has 14 residues. V lost 4 bases and J lost 4; bases outside the gene matches: 5. As DNA, the CDR3 is TGCAGCGTTGTTGGCGGGAGGGGGTACAATGAGCAGTTCTTC. It translates to CSVVGGRGYNEQFF.

The J gene is TRBJ2-7, the V gene TRBV18; no firm D call. This CDR3 has 13 amino acids. With 0 bases removed from V and 3 bases from J, the gap between germline ends came to 6 bases. The germline V gene encodes CDR1 KGHSH and CDR2 LQKENI. DNA of the CDR3: TGTGCCAGCTCACCACCGTTGAGCTACGAGCAGTACTTC. Its protein product is CASSPPLSYEQYF.

This clone was recorded a few times. The CDR3 coding sequence is TGTGCCAGCAGCCCCGGACTAGCGGGGTACACCGGGGAGCTGTTTTTT. Its translation: CASSPGLAGYTGELFF. V is TRBV11-3 and J is TRBJ2-2; 12 positions agree with TRBD2. This CDR3 spans 16 amino acids. The V gene end was trimmed by 5 bases and the J gene end by 3 bases; junction bases not matched to a gene: 4. CDR1 SGHNT and CDR2 YENEEA come from the germline V gene.